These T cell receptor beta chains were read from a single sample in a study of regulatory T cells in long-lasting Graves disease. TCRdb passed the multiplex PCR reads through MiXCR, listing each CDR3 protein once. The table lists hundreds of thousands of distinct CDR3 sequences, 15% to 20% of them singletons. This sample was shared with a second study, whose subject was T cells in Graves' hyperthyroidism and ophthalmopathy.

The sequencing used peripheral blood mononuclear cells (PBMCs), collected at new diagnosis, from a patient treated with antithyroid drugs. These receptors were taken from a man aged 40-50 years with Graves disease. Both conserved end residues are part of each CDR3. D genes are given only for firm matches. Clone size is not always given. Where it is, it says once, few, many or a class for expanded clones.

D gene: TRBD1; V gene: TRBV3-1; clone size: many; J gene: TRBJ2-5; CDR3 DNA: TGTGCCAGCAGCCAGATGGGACAGGGGGCACTCTTAGAGACCCAGTACTTC; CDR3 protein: CASSQMGQGALLETQYF
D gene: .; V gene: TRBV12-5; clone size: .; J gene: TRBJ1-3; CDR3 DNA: TGTGCTAGTGGCTCCCTTGGAAACACCATATATTTT; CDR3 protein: CASGSLGNTIYF
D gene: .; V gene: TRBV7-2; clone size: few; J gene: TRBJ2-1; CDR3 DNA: TGTGCCAGCAGCTTAAGGCGGAGGGGGAATACAGATGAGCAGTTCTTC; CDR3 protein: CASSLRRRGNTDEQFF
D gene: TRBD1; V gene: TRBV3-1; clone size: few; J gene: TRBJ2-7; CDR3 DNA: TGTGCCAGCAGCCAACCGGTTCAACACAGGGGGCGCGGACAATACTACGAGCAGTACTTC; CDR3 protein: CASSQPVQHRGRGQYYEQYF
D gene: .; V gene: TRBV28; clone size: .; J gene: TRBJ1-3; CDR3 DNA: TGTGCCAGCAGTTTATGGAGGACGGACCCTCATCGAAACACCATATATTTT; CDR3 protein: CASSLWRTDPHRNTIYF
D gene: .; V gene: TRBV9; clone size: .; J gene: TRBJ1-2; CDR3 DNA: TGTGCCAGCAGCGTCGGGACTCAACCTATCTATGGCTACACCTTC; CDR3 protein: CASSVGTQPIYGYTF
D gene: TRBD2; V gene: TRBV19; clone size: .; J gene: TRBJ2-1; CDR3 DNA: TGTGCCAGTAGTTACGGGGAGACTAGCGGGGATGAGCAGTTCTTC; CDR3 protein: CASSYGETSGDEQFF
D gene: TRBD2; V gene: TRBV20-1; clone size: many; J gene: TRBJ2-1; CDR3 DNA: TGCAGTGCCTACGGGACTAGCGGGGATTACAATGAGCAGTTCTTC; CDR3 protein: CSAYGTSGDYNEQFF
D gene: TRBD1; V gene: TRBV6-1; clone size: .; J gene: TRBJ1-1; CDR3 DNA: TGTGCCACGACAGGGCTCGGCACTGAAGCTTTCTTT; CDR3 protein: CATTGLGTEAFF
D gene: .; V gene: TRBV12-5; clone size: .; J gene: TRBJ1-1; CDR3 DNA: TGTGCTAGTGTCGCAGGGGAAAGCGCTGAAGCTTTCTTT; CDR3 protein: CASVAGESAEAFF
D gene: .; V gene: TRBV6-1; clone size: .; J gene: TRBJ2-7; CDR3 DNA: TGTGCCAGCAGCGGGACATCCCATGGCGAGCAGTACTTC; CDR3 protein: CASSGTSHGEQYF
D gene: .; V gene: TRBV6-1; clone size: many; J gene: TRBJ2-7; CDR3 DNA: TGTGCCAGCAGCCCCCCGGGTTTCTACGAGCAGTACTTC; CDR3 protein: CASSPPGFYEQYF
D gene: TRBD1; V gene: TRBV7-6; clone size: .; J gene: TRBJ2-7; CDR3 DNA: TGTGCCAGCAGCCCGTTCAATACAGGGGAACAGCAGTACTTC; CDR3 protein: CASSPFNTGEQQYF
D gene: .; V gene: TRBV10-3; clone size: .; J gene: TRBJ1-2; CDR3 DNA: TGTGCCATCGGAAACGCTAACTATGGCTACACCTTC; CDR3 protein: CAIGNANYGYTF
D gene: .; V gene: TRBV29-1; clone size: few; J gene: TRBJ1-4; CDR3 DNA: TGCAGCGTTGCGCGGGGGAGGGGAGAAAAACTGTTTTTT; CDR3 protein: CSVARGRGEKLFF
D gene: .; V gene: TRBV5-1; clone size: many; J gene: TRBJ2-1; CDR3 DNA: TGCGCCAGCAGCAACGGACCGGGAGCTAATGAGCAGTTCTTC; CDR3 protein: CASSNGPGANEQFF
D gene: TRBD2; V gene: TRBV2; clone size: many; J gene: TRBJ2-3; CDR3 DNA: TGTGCCAGCAAACTAGCGGGGCCCACAGATACGCAGTATTTT; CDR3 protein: CASKLAGPTDTQYF
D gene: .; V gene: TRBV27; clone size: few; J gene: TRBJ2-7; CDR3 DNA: TGTGCCAGCAGTCACACAGCCGAGGGGGAGCAGTACTTC; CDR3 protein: CASSHTAEGEQYF
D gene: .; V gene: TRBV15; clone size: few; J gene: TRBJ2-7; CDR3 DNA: TGTGCCACCAGCAGAGTTTCGAAGGGGCCCGAGGGAGAGCAGTACTTC; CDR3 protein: CATSRVSKGPEGEQYF
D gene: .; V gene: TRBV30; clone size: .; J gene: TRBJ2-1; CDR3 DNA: TGTGCCTGGAGTCCCCGGGACATCTACAATGAGCAGTTCTTC; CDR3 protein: CAWSPRDIYNEQFF
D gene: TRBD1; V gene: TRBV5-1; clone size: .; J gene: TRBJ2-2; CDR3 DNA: TGCGCCAGCTCCTTACGGACAGGGCAGGCCGGGGAGCTGTTTTTT; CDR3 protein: CASSLRTGQAGELFF
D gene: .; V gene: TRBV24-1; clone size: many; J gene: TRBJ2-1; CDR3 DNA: TGTGCCACCAGTGACCCATACCAACAGGGTACCTACAATGAGCAGTTCTTC; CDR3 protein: CATSDPYQQGTYNEQFF